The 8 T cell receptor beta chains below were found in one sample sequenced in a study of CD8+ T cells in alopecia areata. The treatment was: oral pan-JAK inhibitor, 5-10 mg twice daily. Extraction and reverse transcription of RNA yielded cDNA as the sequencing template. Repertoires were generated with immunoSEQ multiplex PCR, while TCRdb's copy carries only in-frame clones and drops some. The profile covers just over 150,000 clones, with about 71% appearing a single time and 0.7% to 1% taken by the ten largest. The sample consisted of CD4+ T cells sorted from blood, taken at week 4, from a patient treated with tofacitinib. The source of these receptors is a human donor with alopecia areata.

The CDR3 sequence is CASSAGGAYQPQHF. CDR3 coding DNA: TGTGCCAGCAGTGCGGGGGGCGCTTATCAGCCCCAGCATTTT. V gene TRBV25-1 combines with J gene TRBJ1-5, with a weak D call TRBD1 (6 bases). V was clipped by 4 bases and J by 5 bases, with 12 bases between them. CDR1 is MGHDK and CDR2 is SYGVNS in the germline V gene. The CDR3 runs to 14 residues. Together with reference TRBV25-1 and TRBJ1-5, the CDR3 gives the full variable domain: EADIYQTPRYLVIGTGKKITLECSQTMGHDKMYWYQQDPGMELHLIHYSYGVNSTEKGDLSSESTVSRIRTEHFPLTLESARPSHTSQYLCASSAGGAYQPQHFGDGTRLSIL.

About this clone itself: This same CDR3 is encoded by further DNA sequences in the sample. CDR3 nucleotides: TGCAGCGTAAGCTCTGGGGCCAACGTCCTGACTTTC. Amino acid sequence: CSVSSGANVLTF. V and J are TRBV29-1 and TRBJ2-6; D gene uncertain. Looked up from germline, CDR1 is SQVTM and CDR2 is ANQGSEA. CDR3 length equals 12 residues. Trimming removed 6 bases at V and 0 bases at J, with 3 bases between.

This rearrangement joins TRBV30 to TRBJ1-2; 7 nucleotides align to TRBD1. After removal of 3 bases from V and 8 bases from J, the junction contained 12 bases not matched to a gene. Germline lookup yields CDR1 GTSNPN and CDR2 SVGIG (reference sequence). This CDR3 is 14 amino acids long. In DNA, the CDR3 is TGTGCCTGGAGCCCCCCAGGGGGGAGAAGGGGCTACACCTTC. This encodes CAWSPPGGRRGYTF.

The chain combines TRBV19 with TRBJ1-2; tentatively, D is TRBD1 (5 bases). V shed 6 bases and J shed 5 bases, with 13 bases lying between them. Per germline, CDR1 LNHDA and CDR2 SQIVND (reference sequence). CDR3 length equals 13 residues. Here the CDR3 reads CASSRDVEYGYTF. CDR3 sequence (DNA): TGTGCCAGTAGCCGGGACGTAGAGTATGGCTACACCTTC.

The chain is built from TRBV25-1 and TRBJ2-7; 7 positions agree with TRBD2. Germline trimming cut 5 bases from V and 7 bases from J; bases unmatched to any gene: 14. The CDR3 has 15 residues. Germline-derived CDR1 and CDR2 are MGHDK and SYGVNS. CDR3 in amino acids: CASSPLGRVNAEQYF. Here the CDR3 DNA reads TGTGCCAGCAGTCCCCTGGGGAGGGTGAATGCGGAGCAGTACTTC.

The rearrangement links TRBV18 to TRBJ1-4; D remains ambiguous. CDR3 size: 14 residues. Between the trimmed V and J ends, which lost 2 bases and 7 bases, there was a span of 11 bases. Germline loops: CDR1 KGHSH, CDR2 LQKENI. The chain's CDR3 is CASSPTAGIEKLFF. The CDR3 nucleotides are TGTGCCAGCTCACCAACGGCTGGGATTGAAAAACTGTTTTTT.

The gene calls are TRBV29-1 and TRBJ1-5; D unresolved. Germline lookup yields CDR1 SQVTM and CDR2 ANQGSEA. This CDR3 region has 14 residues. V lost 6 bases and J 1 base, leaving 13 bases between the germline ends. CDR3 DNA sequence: TGCAGCGTCCGTTATGGCGGCAGCAATCAGCCCCAGCATTTT. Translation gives CSVRYGGSNQPQHF.

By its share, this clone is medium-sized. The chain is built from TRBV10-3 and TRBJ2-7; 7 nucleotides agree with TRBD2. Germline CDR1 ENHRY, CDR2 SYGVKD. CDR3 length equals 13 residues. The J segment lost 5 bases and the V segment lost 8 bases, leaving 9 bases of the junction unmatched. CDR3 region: CAISPGLGHEQYF. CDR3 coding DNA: TGTGCCATCTCCCCCGGACTAGGCCACGAGCAGTACTTC.